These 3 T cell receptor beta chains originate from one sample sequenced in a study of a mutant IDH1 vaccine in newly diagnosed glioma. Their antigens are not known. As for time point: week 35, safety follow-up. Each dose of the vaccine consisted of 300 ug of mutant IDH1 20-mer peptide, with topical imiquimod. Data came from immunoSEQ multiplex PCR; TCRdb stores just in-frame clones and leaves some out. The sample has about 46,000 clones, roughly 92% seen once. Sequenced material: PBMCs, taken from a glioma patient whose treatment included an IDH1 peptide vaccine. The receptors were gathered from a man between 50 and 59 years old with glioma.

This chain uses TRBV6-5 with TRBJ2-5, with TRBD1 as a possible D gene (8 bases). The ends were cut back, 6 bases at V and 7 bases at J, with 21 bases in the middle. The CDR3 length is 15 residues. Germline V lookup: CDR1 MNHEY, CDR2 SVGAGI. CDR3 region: CASSRGQGPSGTQYF. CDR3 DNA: TGTGCCAGCAGCCGTGGACAGGGCCCTAGCGGGACCCAGTACTTC.

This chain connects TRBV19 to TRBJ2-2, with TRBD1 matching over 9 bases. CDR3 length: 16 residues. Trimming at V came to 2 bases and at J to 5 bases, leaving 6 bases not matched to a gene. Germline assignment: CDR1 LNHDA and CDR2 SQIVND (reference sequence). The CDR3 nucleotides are TGTGCCAGTAGTATATTGCCGGGACAGGGAACCGGGGAGCTGTTTTTT. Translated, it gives CASSILPGQGTGELFF.

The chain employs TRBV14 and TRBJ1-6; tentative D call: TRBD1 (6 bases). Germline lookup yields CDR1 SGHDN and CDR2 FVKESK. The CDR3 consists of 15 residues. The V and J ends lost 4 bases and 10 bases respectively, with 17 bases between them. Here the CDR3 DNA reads TGTGCCAGCAGCCGAGGGGGAAGCGTTGAGTCACCCCTCCACTTT. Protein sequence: CASSRGGSVESPLHF.